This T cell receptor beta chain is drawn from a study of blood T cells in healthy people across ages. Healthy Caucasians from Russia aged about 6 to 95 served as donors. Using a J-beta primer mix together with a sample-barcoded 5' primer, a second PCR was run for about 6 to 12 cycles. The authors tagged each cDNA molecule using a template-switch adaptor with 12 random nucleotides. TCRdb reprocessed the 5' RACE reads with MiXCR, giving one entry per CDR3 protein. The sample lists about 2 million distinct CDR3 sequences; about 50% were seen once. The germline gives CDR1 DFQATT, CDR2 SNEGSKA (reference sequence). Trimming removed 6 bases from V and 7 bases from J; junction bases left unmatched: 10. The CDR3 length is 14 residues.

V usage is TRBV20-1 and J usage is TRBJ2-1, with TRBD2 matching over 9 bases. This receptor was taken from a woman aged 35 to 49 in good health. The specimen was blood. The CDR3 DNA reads TGCAGTGCCACGCGCGGGGGGGCAGCTAATGAGCAGTTCTTC. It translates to CSATRGGAANEQFF.